The rows below give T cell receptor beta chains drawn from one sample of a study of blood T cell repertoires in COVID-19. The assay was immunoSEQ multiplex PCR, and TCRdb's table has in-frame clones only and misses some. The sample contains about 200,000 clones, about 85% of which appear only once. The sample was PBMCs or T cells enriched from blood (not recorded which). The receptors stem from a woman aged 25 to 39 who had recovered from COVID-19. Both conserved end residues are part of each CDR3. Each record gives: CDR3 length, J gene, V gene, CDR3 protein.

CDR3 length: 14; J gene: TRBJ1-5; V gene: TRBV19; CDR3 protein: CASRRQGPREPQHF
CDR3 length: 16; J gene: TRBJ2-3; V gene: TRBV7-8; CDR3 protein: CASSLASGASTDTQYF
CDR3 length: 14; J gene: TRBJ1-2; V gene: TRBV7-2; CDR3 protein: CASSPDRGNYGYTF
CDR3 length: 12; J gene: TRBJ1-2; V gene: TRBV30; CDR3 protein: CAWSPNDYGYTF
CDR3 length: 14; J gene: TRBJ2-7; V gene: TRBV30; CDR3 protein: CAWSARTVSYEQYF
CDR3 length: 21; J gene: TRBJ1-5; V gene: TRBV12-5; CDR3 protein: CASGLVLSIVEPIYSNQPQHF
CDR3 length: 16; J gene: TRBJ2-3; V gene: TRBV6-1; CDR3 protein: CASSATSGESPDTQYF
CDR3 length: 16; J gene: TRBJ2-5; V gene: TRBV3-1/TRBV3-2; CDR3 protein: CASSQNSVQGKETQYF
CDR3 length: 14; J gene: TRBJ2-7; V gene: TRBV19; CDR3 protein: CASSTTGASYEQYF
CDR3 length: 18; J gene: TRBJ1-1; V gene: TRBV5-1; CDR3 protein: CASSLNPGQGWVGTEAFF
CDR3 length: 15; J gene: TRBJ2-6; V gene: TRBV7-9; CDR3 protein: CASSLLVSGANVLTF
CDR3 length: 16; J gene: TRBJ2-7; V gene: TRBV5-4; CDR3 protein: CASSSGQGAGRDEQYF
CDR3 length: 15; J gene: TRBJ2-1; V gene: TRBV9; CDR3 protein: CASSVGSSPYNEQFF
CDR3 length: 15; J gene: TRBJ2-2; V gene: TRBV25-1; CDR3 protein: CASTQAGTYGGELFF
CDR3 length: 13; J gene: TRBJ1-2; V gene: TRBV19; CDR3 protein: CASLQGVTSGYTF